These 9 T cell receptor beta chains were all obtained from the same sample, sequenced in a study of blood T cells in healthy people across ages. A second roughly 6 to 12 cycle PCR used barcoded and J-beta primers. TCRdb reprocessed the 5' RACE reads via MiXCR and lists one record per CDR3 protein. The sample lists 1.5 million or so distinct CDR3 sequences, around 40% occurring once. The sample consisted of blood. Receptors originate from a woman between 18 and 30 years old in good health.

V and J are TRBV20-1 and TRBJ2-5; no definite D call. V was clipped by 1 base and J by 5 bases, with 20 bases between them. Germline V CDR1 and CDR2: DFQATT, SNEGSKA (reference sequence). The CDR3 sequence is 16 residues long. The CDR3 here is CSARGSNLINVETQYF. CDR3 bases: TGCAGTGCTAGAGGGTCAAATCTGATAAACGTGGAGACCCAGTACTTC.

The gene calls are TRBV28 and TRBJ2-5; no clear D. Trimming shortened V by 6 bases and J by 5 bases, and 7 bases separated the two germline ends. CDR3 size: 11 residues. CDR1 MDHEN and CDR2 SYDVKM come from the germline V gene. The CDR3 DNA reads as TGTGCCAGCAGAAATGGGGAGACCCAGTACTTC. Translation: CASRNGETQYF.

This clonotype has a handful of counts. The chain recombines TRBV21-1 with TRBJ2-4; the D call of TRBD2 is as the table states it, not checked on the DNA. TRBV21-1 has pseudogene status. CDR3 size: 21 residues. The CDR3 DNA follows: TGTGCCAGCAGCAAAAGGGGCCTGGAAGGCGGGGGGACCTTAGCCAAAAACATTCAGTACTTC. Protein: CASSKRGLEGGGTLAKNIQYF.

The rearrangement joins TRBV12-3 or TRBV12-4 to TRBJ1-2; maybe TRBD1 (6 bases). V gave up 6 bases and J gave up 4 bases, with 21 bases separating them. This CDR3 has 16 residues. CDR3 coding DNA: TGTGCCAGCAGCGACACGGACAGCGAATTAGTCTATGGCTACACCTTC. This encodes CASSDTDSELVYGYTF.

This clonotype was picked up many times. CDR3 nucleotides: TGTGCCAGCAGCCGAGGTGGTACTAGTCAAGAGACCCAGTACTTC. Amino acid sequence: CASSRGGTSQETQYF. The chain joins TRBV3-1 to TRBJ2-5; D possibly corresponds to TRBD2 (5 bases). CDR3 size: 15 residues. Germline lookup yields CDR1 LGHDT and CDR2 YNNKEL (reference sequence). Trimming took off 4 bases at V and 2 bases at J, with 14 bases between the two ends.

The J gene is TRBJ2-1, the V gene TRBV7-9, with TRBD2 as a possible D gene (6 bases). Per the germline V gene, CDR1 is SEHNR and CDR2 is FQNEAQ (reference sequence). The CDR3 has 15 residues. V was pared by 2 bases and J by 6 bases, with 14 bases between. The DNA of the CDR3 is TGTGCCAGCAGCTTAACGGGAGTGGTGCGCAATGAGCAGTTCTTC. It is translated as CASSLTGVVRNEQFF.

This clonotype was detected a few times. This chain links TRBV11-2 with TRBJ2-1; TRBD2 aligns across 12 bases. The V gene's germline CDR1 is SGHAT and CDR2 FQNNGV. The CDR3 contains 16 residues. J lost 7 bases, V lost 5 bases, and 9 bases had no gene match. The CDR3, as DNA: TGTGCCAGCAGCCTTTCTAGCGGGGGGGCCGTAAATGAGCAGTTCTTC. Translation: CASSLSSGGAVNEQFF.

The genes are TRBV6-1 and TRBJ1-5; D is undetermined. Germline V CDR1 and CDR2: MNHNS, SASEGT. The CDR3 covers 15 residues. V was clipped by 1 base and J by 8 bases, with 15 bases between them. Here the CDR3 DNA reads TGTGCCAGCAGTGAAGGCCCTTTGGCCGGGGAGCCCCAGCATTTT. Protein: CASSEGPLAGEPQHF.

This rearrangement joins TRBV9 to TRBJ2-1, with a weak D call TRBD1 (5 bases). Trimming removed 2 bases from V and 3 bases from J, with 9 bases in between. Germline CDR1 SGDLS, CDR2 YYNGEE. The CDR3 runs to 14 residues. The CDR3 region is CASSVGHHYNEQFF. The CDR3 region has the DNA TGTGCCAGCAGCGTGGGGCACCACTACAATGAGCAGTTCTTC. The complete variable domain, with remaining parts taken from reference TRBV9 and TRBJ2-1, reads DSGVTQTPKHLITATGQRVTLRCSPRSGDLSVYWYQQSLDQGLQFLIQYYNGEERAKGNILERFSAQQFPDLHSELNLSSLELGDSALYFCASSVGHHYNEQFFGPGTRLTVL.